This is a list of T cell receptor beta chains from one sample in a study of cytomegalovirus exposure and HLA in healthy donors. Assay: immunoSEQ multiplex PCR; the TCRdb copy retains only in-frame clones and omits some. The data show about 140,000 clones, roughly nine tenths seen once. Specimen: PBMCs. These receptor sequences come from a man between 18 and 29 years old in good health and CMV-seronegative. The conserved cysteine and the conserved F or W are not part of the CDR3 here.

cdr3_aa: ASSLTGASETQY; j_call: TRBJ2-5; v_call: TRBV11-2
cdr3_aa: SAPSGYGYT; j_call: TRBJ1-2; v_call: TRBV20-1
cdr3_aa: ASSVGGQGYEQY; j_call: TRBJ2-7; v_call: TRBV9
cdr3_aa: ASARIQSVEAF; j_call: TRBJ1-1; v_call: TRBV6-5
cdr3_aa: ASSLGQGSPLH; j_call: TRBJ1-6; v_call: TRBV5-1
cdr3_aa: ASSFGTGRLNTEAF; j_call: TRBJ1-1; v_call: TRBV5-4
cdr3_aa: ASSLRGQGVEQF; j_call: TRBJ2-1; v_call: TRBV28
cdr3_aa: ASSYGTGASNYGYT; j_call: TRBJ1-2; v_call: TRBV6-6
cdr3_aa: ASSLTPSAQHAYEQY; j_call: TRBJ2-7; v_call: TRBV28
cdr3_aa: ASSHQTGAAYEQY; j_call: TRBJ2-7; v_call: TRBV4-1
cdr3_aa: ASSEDRNGQPQH; j_call: TRBJ1-5; v_call: TRBV23-1
cdr3_aa: ASSRTVSGNTIY; j_call: TRBJ1-3; v_call: TRBV6-5
cdr3_aa: ATSTRNRGQETQY; j_call: TRBJ2-5; v_call: TRBV15
cdr3_aa: ASSFGTGLVEAF; j_call: TRBJ1-1; v_call: TRBV19
cdr3_aa: ATSRDREADGYT; j_call: TRBJ1-2; v_call: TRBV15
cdr3_aa: ASSEPGGVTDTQY; j_call: TRBJ2-3; v_call: TRBV6-1
cdr3_aa: ASSLRFGSDNEQF; j_call: TRBJ2-1; v_call: TRBV5-5
cdr3_aa: ASSRGRVETQY; j_call: TRBJ2-5; v_call: TRBV7-2
cdr3_aa: ASSQGLAGFYEQY; j_call: TRBJ2-7; v_call: TRBV14
cdr3_aa: ASRFENEQF; j_call: TRBJ2-1; v_call: TRBV11-2
cdr3_aa: ASSHSRGPSSYEQY; j_call: TRBJ2-7; v_call: TRBV5-6
cdr3_aa: ASSLGLTYEQY; j_call: TRBJ2-7; v_call: TRBV5-6
cdr3_aa: ASSLGFRTDRGYEQY; j_call: TRBJ2-7; v_call: TRBV5-1
cdr3_aa: ASSRDRANNSPLH; j_call: TRBJ1-6; v_call: TRBV5-1
cdr3_aa: ASSYGQNEKLF; j_call: TRBJ1-4; v_call: TRBV7-2
cdr3_aa: AWSVRGYSNQPQH; j_call: TRBJ1-5; v_call: TRBV30
cdr3_aa: ASSTQGNAGELF; j_call: TRBJ2-2; v_call: TRBV5-1
cdr3_aa: ASSWDRGFLGYT; j_call: TRBJ1-2; v_call: TRBV5-5
cdr3_aa: ASSYLGRGTGTEAF; j_call: TRBJ1-1; v_call: TRBV7-2
cdr3_aa: ASSMIQGMNTEAF; j_call: TRBJ1-1; v_call: TRBV7-9
cdr3_aa: ASSTTGVSNQPQH; j_call: TRBJ1-5; v_call: TRBV7-8
cdr3_aa: ASSRPGGSHYGYT; j_call: TRBJ1-2; v_call: TRBV5-1
cdr3_aa: ASSELAGGDYEQY; j_call: TRBJ2-7; v_call: TRBV19
cdr3_aa: ASRTGTVVAKNIQY; j_call: TRBJ2-4; v_call: TRBV11-2
cdr3_aa: ASSEVLVSARGYT; j_call: TRBJ1-2; v_call: TRBV2
cdr3_aa: ASSTAGGYVDTQY; j_call: TRBJ2-3; v_call: TRBV6-6
cdr3_aa: AISGTGLADTGELF; j_call: TRBJ2-2; v_call: TRBV10-3
cdr3_aa: SVEDPGTSGRRREQF; j_call: TRBJ2-1; v_call: TRBV29-1
cdr3_aa: ASSPDRGFLTEAF; j_call: TRBJ1-1; v_call: TRBV5-1
cdr3_aa: AIRDSLNTEAF; j_call: TRBJ1-1; v_call: TRBV10-3
cdr3_aa: ASSWDIYQPQH; j_call: TRBJ1-5; v_call: TRBV6-1
cdr3_aa: ASSYSRGNYGYT; j_call: TRBJ1-2; v_call: TRBV19
cdr3_aa: ASSFLGQSSGRRETQY; j_call: TRBJ2-5; v_call: TRBV19
cdr3_aa: ASGFGYNEQF; j_call: TRBJ2-1; v_call: TRBV12-5
cdr3_aa: ASGRWGRGGELF; j_call: TRBJ2-2; v_call: TRBV5-4
cdr3_aa: AWSPGREPYEQY; j_call: TRBJ2-7; v_call: TRBV30
cdr3_aa: ASSLAEWNTEAF; j_call: TRBJ1-1; v_call: TRBV7-9
cdr3_aa: ASSPITGQGNYEQY; j_call: TRBJ2-7; v_call: TRBV19
cdr3_aa: ASSTTGTSGDEQY; j_call: TRBJ2-7; v_call: TRBV5-1
cdr3_aa: ASGTGSGDTEAF; j_call: TRBJ1-1; v_call: TRBV18
cdr3_aa: ASSTRDTLSGEQY; j_call: TRBJ2-7; v_call: TRBV19
cdr3_aa: ASSESRREEAF; j_call: TRBJ1-1; v_call: TRBV10-2
cdr3_aa: ASSMKASGAYYEQY; j_call: TRBJ2-7; v_call: TRBV19
cdr3_aa: AISEGQGGNTIY; j_call: TRBJ1-3; v_call: TRBV10-3
cdr3_aa: ASSSIPLRRGNTEAF; j_call: TRBJ1-1; v_call: TRBV5-1
cdr3_aa: ASTIQGSQPQH; j_call: TRBJ1-5; v_call: TRBV28
cdr3_aa: AWRGTDNNYGYT; j_call: TRBJ1-2; v_call: TRBV30
cdr3_aa: ASSIQGPPDEQY; j_call: TRBJ2-7; v_call: TRBV5-1
cdr3_aa: AVRLAGAYNEQF; j_call: TRBJ2-1; v_call: TRBV10-3
cdr3_aa: ASSQQSPRTGDNEQF; j_call: TRBJ2-1; v_call: TRBV4-1